This TCR beta chain was documented in a study of T-cell reconstitution after alpha-beta-depleted transplantation in children. This clonotype was seen only a few times. The TCRbeta library was prepared with unique molecular identifiers. TCRdb recomputed calls from the PCR reads with MiXCR, one row per CDR3 protein. Among roughly 240,000 distinct CDR3 sequences listed, just under 8.5% were seen once. The CDR3 length is 15 residues. V shed 10 bases and J shed 7 bases, with 22 bases lying between them. The germline CDR1 and CDR2 sequences are SGHAT and FQNNGV. The chain has TRBV11-2 and TRBJ2-2; the D gene is possibly TRBD2 (6 bases). Sequenced here: PBMCs, mostly from graft donor cells, sampled 180 days after TCRalphabeta/CD19-depleted stem cell transplant. The receptor comes from a male patient aged 10 to 17 who had a stem cell transplant for acute lymphoblastic leukemia, so the T cells may come from the graft donor. This CDR3 is CATHRRQGGVGELFF. Written as DNA, the CDR3 is TGTGCCACCCATCGGAGGCAGGGAGGCGTCGGGGAGCTGTTTTTT.